This TCR beta chain was retrieved from a study of human T cells and chemical hapten exposure (dated by TCRdb to about 2021). In terms of the full investigation: For sensitization, 2% DPC in acetone was applied to a roughly 2 cm by roughly 2 cm area of upper inner arm skin. Weekly therapeutic DPC doses were additionally applied to the scalp of patients throughout the roughly 26-week study period. Patch testing on the upper back used Finn chambers containing 0.01% DPC, with scoring done after 6 days according to International Contact Dermatitis Research Group standards. The mostly female patient cohort included alopecia areata with under or over 50% scalp involvement, alopecia totalis and alopecia universalis. Libraries were pooled for sequencing, and per-sample TCR yields varied mainly because of small differences in library volumes within the pool. This study followed changes in the peripheral blood TCR repertoire in vivo during primary and secondary sensitization of alopecia patients to the hapten diphenylcyclopropenone (DPC). Blood samples were taken from patients before sensitization (week 0) and then at 2, 6 and about 24 weeks after DPC sensitization. Blood for TCR sequencing was provided by twenty-nine alopecia patients at one to four time points (pre-sensitization, 2, 6 and 24 weeks). Broader findings and caveats from the paper: DPC sensitization did not change how many TCRs were above 1 in 1000 frequency, and no evidence was found of alterations in global repertoire structure. After repeated subsampling, changes were observed in the strength of the expansion versus patch-test correlation and in the threshold at which the correlation became significant. Expanded TCRs formed significantly more large CDR3 similarity clusters than pre-sensitization or healthy control sets, consistent with antigen-driven responses. Patch test score was positively correlated with the number of PT1 expanded TCRs, with significance at thresholds 8, 16 and 32 but not at 4. Alopecia, a presumed autoimmune disease, was present in all patients, so the immune response of the patients might differ from that of healthy individuals.

This clonotype turned up a few times. Which antigen it targets is not known. Base qualities are not recorded, but no much larger clone differs from it by a single base. The germline V gene encodes CDR1 SGHRS and CDR2 YFSETQ. There are 13 amino acids in the CDR3, from cysteine to phenylalanine inclusive. Here the CDR3 DNA is all that survives: 39 bases in frame from base 1. The V end gives up 6 bases and the J end 5 bases, leaving 4 bases in the junction not matched to a gene. The time point label on this specimen signifies: pre-sensitization, week 0. The treatment or condition label corresponds to: therapeutic diphenylcyclopropenone sensitization with weekly scalp DPC. Blood at each patch-test visit was drawn before the patch test was applied. Patients were eligible if aged 18 to 70, diagnosed with alopecia and judged suitable for DPC therapy, and pregnant patients were excluded. Total RNA was extracted from unfractionated whole blood collected in Tempus Blood RNA tubes.

Library preparation employed RACE. Sequencing relied on a NextSeq 500. During library preparation, unique molecular identifiers were attached to individual cDNA molecules so that TCRs could be counted quantitatively and reproducibly. From each blood RNA sample, both TCR alpha and TCR beta chains were sequenced. The source study handled its data this way. A median of about 89,000 TCRs per sample was observed, with a range of 23,224 to 690,600. The Decombinator software suite was used to annotate V, J and CDR3 in the TCR reads. For PS versus PT1 abundance plots, all samples were subsampled to the same number of TCRs (28,000). TCRs were defined as expanded if absent before sensitization and observed at least eight times at the 2-week time point. Clones were called with MiXCR by TCRdb after fastp trimmed the public reads at Q25, and only in-frame beta chains were retained. Each CDR3 protein appears once, grouped with its most common genes and DNA. The V and J calls shown here were made by TCRdb, not taken from the authors' results. Present in this sample are approximately 100,000 distinct CDR3 sequences, roughly an eighth of which were seen just once. The ten largest clonotypes hold about 1.6% of the sample.

In this chain, TRBV5-1 is recombined with TRBJ2-2; 7 bases in the middle match TRBD2. The sequence was collected from a woman aged 45 to 65 with alopecia areata. Some clones in this sample may be carry-over from other donors' samples. Source: whole blood, taken in connection with sensitization to the hapten diphenylcyclopropenone (DPC). The CDR3 corresponds to CASTGGSTGELFF. Here is the DNA: TGCGCCAGCACGGGAGGCTCAACCGGGGAGCTGTTTTTT. Full variable domain (CDR3 extended with the reference TRBV5-1 and TRBJ2-2 proteins): KAGVTQTPRYLIKTRGQQVTLSCSPISGHRSVSWYQQTPGQGLQFLFEYFSETQRNKGNFPGRFSGRQFSNSRSEMNVSTLELGDSALYLCASTGGSTGELFFGEGSRLTVL.